This T cell receptor (beta chain) was sequenced during a study of blood T cell repertoires in COVID-19. Profiled with immunoSEQ multiplex PCR; TCRdb holds only in-frame clones, not every one. Here the sample spans 310,000 or so clones, approximately 88% being singletons. This CDR3 spans 15 amino acids. The J segment lost 7 bases and the V segment lost 6 bases, leaving 8 bases of the junction unmatched. Germline CDR1 is SNHLY and CDR2 is FYNNEI. Sequenced material: PBMCs or T cells enriched from blood (not recorded which). The sequence derives from a young woman who had recovered from COVID-19. The chain has TRBV2 and TRBJ2-1; 11 bases are shared with TRBD2. The CDR3 nucleotides are TGTGCCAGCAGCCCCCTAGCGGGAGGTCCGAATGAGCAGTTCTTC. Translated, it gives CASSPLAGGPNEQFF.